This T cell receptor (beta chain) was sequenced for a study of vaccination and CD4 T cells after COVID-19. As for the study in general: Stimulation of cells relied on overlapping spike peptides derived from SARS-CoV-2, HCoV-NL63, HCoV-OC43 and HCoV-229E.

Germline CDR1 LNHDA, CDR2 SQIVND (reference sequence). Trimming removed 3 bases from V and 2 bases from J, with 8 bases in between. CDR3 length equals 13 residues. Treatment described: roughly ten-day PBMC culture with coronavirus spike peptide pools or control peptides (ViraFEST assay). Peptide-pool expansion of antigen-specific T cells preceded TCR sequencing in ViraFEST. Medium was half-exchanged with fresh IL-2 medium on days 3 and 7. Oncomine TCR Beta short-read sequencing was applied to DNA from cultured CD4+ T cells. Each CDR3 protein is one row after TCRdb ran MiXCR on the PCR reads. The repertoire includes 15,000 to 20,000 distinct CDR3 sequences, roughly 29% of them detected once, and approximately 15% sits in the top ten. Worth noting for this clonotype: No antigen is known for it.

Whole-study results and caveats: Counts of SARS-CoV-2-reactive clonotypes had a median that went from roughly 21 to 40, a nonsignificant change.

The specimen was cultured CD4+ T cells from blood. The chain links TRBV19 to TRBJ2-7; no reliable D call. The TCR comes from a human donor with COVID-19. CDR3 amino acids: CASSITETYEQYF. As DNA, the CDR3 is TGTGCCAGTAGTATCACGGAGACCTACGAGCAGTACTTC.